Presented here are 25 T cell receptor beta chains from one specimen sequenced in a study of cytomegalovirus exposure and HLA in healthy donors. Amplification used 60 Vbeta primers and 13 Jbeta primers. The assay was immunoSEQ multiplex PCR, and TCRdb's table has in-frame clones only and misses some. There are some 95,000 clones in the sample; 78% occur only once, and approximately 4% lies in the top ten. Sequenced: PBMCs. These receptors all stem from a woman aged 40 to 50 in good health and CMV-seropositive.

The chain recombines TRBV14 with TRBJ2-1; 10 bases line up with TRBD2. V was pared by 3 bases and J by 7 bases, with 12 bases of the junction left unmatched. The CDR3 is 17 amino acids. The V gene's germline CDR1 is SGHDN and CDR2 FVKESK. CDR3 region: CASSQFLSGRPQNEQFF. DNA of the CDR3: TGTGCCAGCAGCCAGTTCCTTAGCGGGAGGCCCCAAAATGAGCAGTTCTTC.

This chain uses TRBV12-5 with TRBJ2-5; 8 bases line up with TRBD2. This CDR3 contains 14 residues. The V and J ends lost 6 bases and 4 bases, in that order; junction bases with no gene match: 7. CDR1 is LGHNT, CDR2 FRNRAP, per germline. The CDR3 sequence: CASGPGLAGETQYF. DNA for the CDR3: TGTGCTAGTGGCCCCGGACTAGCCGGAGAGACCCAGTACTTC.

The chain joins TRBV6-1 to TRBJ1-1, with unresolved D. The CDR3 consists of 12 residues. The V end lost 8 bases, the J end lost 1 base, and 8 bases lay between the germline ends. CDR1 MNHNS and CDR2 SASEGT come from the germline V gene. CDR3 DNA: TGTGCCAGCCAGGCGTGGAACACTGAAGCTTTCTTT. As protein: CASQAWNTEAFF.

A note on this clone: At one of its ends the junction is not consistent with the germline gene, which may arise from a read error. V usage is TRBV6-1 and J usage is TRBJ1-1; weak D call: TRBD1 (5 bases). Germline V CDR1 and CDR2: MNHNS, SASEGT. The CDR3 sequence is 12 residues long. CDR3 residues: CASREDGGEAFF. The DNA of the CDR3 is TGTGCCAGCAGGGAAGACGGGGGTGAAGCTTTCTTT.

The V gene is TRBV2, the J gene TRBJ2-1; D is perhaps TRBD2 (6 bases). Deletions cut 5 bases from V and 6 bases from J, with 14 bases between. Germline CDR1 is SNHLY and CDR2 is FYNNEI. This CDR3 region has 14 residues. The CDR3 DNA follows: TGTGCCAGCAGTAACCGGGACTGGGGCAATGAGCAGTTCTTC. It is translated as CASSNRDWGNEQFF.

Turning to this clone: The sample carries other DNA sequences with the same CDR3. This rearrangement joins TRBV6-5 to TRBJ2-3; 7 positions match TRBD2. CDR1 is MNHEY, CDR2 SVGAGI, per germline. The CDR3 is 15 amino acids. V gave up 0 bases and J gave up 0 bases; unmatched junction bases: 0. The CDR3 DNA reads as TGTGCCAGCAGTTACTCTAGCGGGAGCACAGATACGCAGTATTTT. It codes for CASSYSSGSTDTQYF.

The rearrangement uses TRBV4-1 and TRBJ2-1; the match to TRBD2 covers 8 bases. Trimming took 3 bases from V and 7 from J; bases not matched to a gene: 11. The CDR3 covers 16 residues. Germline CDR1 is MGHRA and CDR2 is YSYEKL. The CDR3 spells CASSQNTGTSVNEQFF. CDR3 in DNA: TGCGCCAGCAGCCAGAATACCGGGACTAGTGTGAATGAGCAGTTCTTC.

The chain's CDR3 is CATSRGGPSRTGAFF. The CDR3 DNA sequence: TGTGCCACCAGCAGAGGAGGTCCGTCCCGAACAGGAGCTTTCTTT. The chain employs TRBV15 and TRBJ1-1, with D possibly matching TRBD1 (5 bases). The CDR3 is 15 amino acids. CDR1 is LNHNV and CDR2 is YYDKDF in the germline V gene (reference sequence). The germline V and J ends were trimmed by 1 base and 10 bases, with 19 bases remaining between them.

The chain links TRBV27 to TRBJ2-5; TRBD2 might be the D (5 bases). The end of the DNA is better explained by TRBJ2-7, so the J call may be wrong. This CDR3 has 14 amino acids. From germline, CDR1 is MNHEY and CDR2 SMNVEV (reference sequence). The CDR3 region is CASRRAIISYEQYF. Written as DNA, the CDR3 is TGTGCCAGCAGGAGGGCCATAATTTCCTACGAGCAGTACTTC.

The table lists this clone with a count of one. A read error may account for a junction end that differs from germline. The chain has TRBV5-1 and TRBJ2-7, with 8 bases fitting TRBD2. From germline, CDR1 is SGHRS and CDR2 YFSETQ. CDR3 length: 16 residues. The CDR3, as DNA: TGTGCCAGCAACTTGGTAGCCGGACTAGCTACCTACGAGCAGTACTTC. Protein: CASNLVAGLATYEQYF.

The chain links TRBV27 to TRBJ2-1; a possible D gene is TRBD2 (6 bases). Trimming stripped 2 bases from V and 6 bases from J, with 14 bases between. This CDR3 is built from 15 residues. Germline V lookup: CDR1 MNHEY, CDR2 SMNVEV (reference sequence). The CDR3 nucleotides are TGTGCCAGCAGTTTAGGAGTAGCGGCTGGCAATGAGCAGTTCTTC. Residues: CASSLGVAAGNEQFF.

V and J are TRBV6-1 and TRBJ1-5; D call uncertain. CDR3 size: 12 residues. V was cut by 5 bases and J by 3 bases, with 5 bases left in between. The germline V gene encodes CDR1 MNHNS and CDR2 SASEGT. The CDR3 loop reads CASSQDNQPQHF. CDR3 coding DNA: TGTGCCAGCAGTCAGGACAATCAGCCCCAGCATTTT.

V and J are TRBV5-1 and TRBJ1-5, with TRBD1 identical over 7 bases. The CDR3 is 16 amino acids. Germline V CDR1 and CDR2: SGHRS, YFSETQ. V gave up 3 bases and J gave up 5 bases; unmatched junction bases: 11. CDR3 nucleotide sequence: TGCGCCAGCAGCTCCCTTCGACAGGGAGTCGATCAGCCCCAGCATTTT. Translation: CASSSLRQGVDQPQHF.

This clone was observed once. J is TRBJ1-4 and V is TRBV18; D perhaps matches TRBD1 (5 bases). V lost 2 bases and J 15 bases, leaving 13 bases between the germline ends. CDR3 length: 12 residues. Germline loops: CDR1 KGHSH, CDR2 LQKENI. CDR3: CASSPYQGGLFF. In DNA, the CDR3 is TGTGCCAGCTCACCATACCAGGGTGGTTTGTTTTTT.

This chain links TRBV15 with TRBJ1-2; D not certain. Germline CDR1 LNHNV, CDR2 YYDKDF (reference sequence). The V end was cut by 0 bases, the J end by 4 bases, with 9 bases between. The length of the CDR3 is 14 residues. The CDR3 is CATSRDRQAYGYTF. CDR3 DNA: TGTGCCACCAGCAGAGATCGTCAGGCCTATGGCTACACCTTC.

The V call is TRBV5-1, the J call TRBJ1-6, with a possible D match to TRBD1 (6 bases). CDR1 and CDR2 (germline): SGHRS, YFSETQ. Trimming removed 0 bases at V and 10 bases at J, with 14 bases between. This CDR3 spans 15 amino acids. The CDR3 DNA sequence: TGCGCCAGCAGCTTGGCAGGGGCCACGCGGTCACCCCTCCACTTT. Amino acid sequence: CASSLAGATRSPLHF.

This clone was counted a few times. CDR3: CASSLVSGGNEQFF. The CDR3 region has the DNA TGTGCCAGCAGCTTAGTCAGCGGCGGTAATGAGCAGTTCTTC. The chain uses TRBV11-3 and TRBJ2-1; tentative D call: TRBD2 (5 bases). The germline V gene encodes CDR1 SGHNT and CDR2 YENEEA. The V end lost 1 base, the J end lost 7 bases, and 11 bases lay between the germline ends. This CDR3 is 14 amino acids long.

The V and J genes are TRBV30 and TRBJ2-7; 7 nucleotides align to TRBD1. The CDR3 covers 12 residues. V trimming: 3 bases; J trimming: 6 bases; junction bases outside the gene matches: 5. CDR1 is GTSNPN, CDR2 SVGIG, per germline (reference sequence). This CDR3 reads CAWRGQWGEQYF. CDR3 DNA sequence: TGTGCCTGGAGGGGACAGTGGGGCGAGCAGTACTTC.

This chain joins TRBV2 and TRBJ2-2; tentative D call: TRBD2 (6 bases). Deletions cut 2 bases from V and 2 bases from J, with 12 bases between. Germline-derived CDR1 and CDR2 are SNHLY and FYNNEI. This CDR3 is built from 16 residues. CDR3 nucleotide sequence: TGTGCCAGCAGTGAACGGGAGCCCTTCAACACCGGGGAGCTGTTTTTT. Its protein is CASSEREPFNTGELFF. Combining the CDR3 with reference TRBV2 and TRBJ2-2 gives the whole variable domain EPEVTQTPSHQVTQMGQEVILRCVPISNHLYFYWYRQILGQKVEFLVSFYNNEISEKSEIFDDQFSVERPDGSNFTLKIRSTKLEDSAMYFCASSEREPFNTGELFFGEGSRLTVL.

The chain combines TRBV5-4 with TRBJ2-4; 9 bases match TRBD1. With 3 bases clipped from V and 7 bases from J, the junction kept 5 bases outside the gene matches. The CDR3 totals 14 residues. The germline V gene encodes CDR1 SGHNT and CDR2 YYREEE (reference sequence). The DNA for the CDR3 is TGTGCCAGCAGCTGGGACAGGGCTAGCAACATTCAGTACTTC. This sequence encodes CASSWDRASNIQYF.

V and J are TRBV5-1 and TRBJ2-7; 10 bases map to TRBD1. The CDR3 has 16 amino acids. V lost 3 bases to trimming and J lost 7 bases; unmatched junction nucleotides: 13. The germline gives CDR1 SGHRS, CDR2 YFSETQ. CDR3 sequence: CASSYANRDRGNEQYF. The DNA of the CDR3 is TGCGCCAGCAGCTACGCAAACCGGGACAGGGGTAATGAGCAGTACTTC.

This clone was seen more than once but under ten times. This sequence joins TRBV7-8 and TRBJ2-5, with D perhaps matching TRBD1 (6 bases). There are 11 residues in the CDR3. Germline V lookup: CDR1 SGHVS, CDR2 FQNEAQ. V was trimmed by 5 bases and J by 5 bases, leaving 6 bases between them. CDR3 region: CASSDRETQYF. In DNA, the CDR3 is TGTGCCAGCAGCGACAGGGAGACCCAGTACTTC.

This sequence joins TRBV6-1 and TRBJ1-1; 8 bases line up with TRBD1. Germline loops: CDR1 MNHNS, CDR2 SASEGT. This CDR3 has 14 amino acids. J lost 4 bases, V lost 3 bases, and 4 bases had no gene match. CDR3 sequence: CASSETGEVTEAFF. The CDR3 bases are TGTGCCAGCAGTGAGACAGGGGAGGTCACTGAAGCTTTCTTT.

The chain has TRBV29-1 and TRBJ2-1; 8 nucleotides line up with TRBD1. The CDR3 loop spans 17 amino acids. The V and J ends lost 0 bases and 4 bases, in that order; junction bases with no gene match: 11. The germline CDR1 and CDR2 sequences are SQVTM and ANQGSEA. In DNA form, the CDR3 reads TGCAGCGTTGAAGAGGGTTACAGGGGGGTCTGGTACAATGAGCAGTTCTTC. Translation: CSVEEGYRGVWYNEQFF.

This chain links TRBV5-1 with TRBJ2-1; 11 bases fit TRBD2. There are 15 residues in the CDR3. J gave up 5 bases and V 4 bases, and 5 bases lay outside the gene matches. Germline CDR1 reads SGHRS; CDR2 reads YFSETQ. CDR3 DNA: TGCGCCAGCAGCCTAGCGGGAGGAGCACACAATGAGCAGTTCTTC. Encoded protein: CASSLAGGAHNEQFF.